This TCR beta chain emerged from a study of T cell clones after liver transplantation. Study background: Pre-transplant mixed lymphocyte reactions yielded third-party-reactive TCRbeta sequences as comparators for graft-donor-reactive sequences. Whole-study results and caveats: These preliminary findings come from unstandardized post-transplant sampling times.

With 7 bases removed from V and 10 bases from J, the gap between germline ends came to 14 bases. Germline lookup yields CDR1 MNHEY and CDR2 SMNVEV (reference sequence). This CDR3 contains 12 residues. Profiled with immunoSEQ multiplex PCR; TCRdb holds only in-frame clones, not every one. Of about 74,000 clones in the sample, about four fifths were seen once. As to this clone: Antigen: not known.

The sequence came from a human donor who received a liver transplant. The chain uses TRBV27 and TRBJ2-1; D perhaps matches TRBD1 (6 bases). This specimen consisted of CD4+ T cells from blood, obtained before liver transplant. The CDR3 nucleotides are TGTGCCAGCACACAGGGTGGGGGCGAGCAGTTCTTC. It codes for CASTQGGGEQFF.